The 9 T cell receptor beta chains given below trace back to one sample, sequenced in a study of T cell changes during pregnancy in multiple sclerosis. Some clones are missing from TCRdb's copy, which holds only in-frame ones; the method was immunoSEQ multiplex PCR. In the table there are tens of thousands of clones, approximately 86% of which are singletons. The input for sequencing was CD8+ T cells from peripheral blood mononuclear cells, taken in the first trimester of pregnancy. Receptors originate from a female donor in good health, enrolled as a control in a pregnancy study.

The chain carries TRBV27 and TRBJ1-2; D is unresolved. Trimming shortened V by 3 bases and J by 8 bases, and 10 bases separated the two germline ends. CDR1 and CDR2 from the germline V gene are MNHEY and SMNVEV (reference sequence). The CDR3 sequence is 12 residues long. The CDR3, as DNA: TGTGCCAGCAGTTTCGGAGGGTCGGGCTACACCTTC. It yields the protein CASSFGGSGYTF.

The chain has TRBV19 and TRBJ2-7, with D possibly being TRBD2 (5 bases). From germline, CDR1 is LNHDA and CDR2 SQIVND (reference sequence). V was trimmed by 2 bases and J by 5 bases, leaving 19 bases between them. The CDR3 runs to 16 residues. Here the CDR3 DNA reads TGTGCCAGTAGTATACGGTCCTCGGGAAGCTGGGACGAGCAGTACTTC. This encodes CASSIRSSGSWDEQYF.

The rearrangement links TRBV4-3 to TRBJ2-1; 8 bases line up with TRBD1. The V and J ends lost 0 bases and 9 bases, in that order; junction bases with no gene match: 7. CDR1 is LGHNA and CDR2 is YSLEER in the germline V gene. The CDR3 contains 15 residues. The CDR3 loop reads CASSQDLGTGSEQFF. In nucleotides, the CDR3 is TGCGCCAGCAGCCAAGATCTAGGGACAGGTTCTGAGCAGTTCTTC.

This clone was seen a few times. CDR3 nucleotide sequence: TGTGCCAGCACCCTTTCTCCCGACAGGGTATCTGAAAAACTGTTTTTT. Its translation is CASTLSPDRVSEKLFF. This sequence joins TRBV28 and TRBJ1-4, with TRBD1 matching 7 bases. The CDR3 covers 16 residues. CDR1 and CDR2 (germline): MDHEN, SYDVKM. Trimming took 7 bases from V and 7 from J; bases not matched to a gene: 15.

The genes are TRBV2 and TRBJ2-7; D remains unclear. Trimming pared 4 bases from V and 0 bases from J, leaving 4 bases between. The length of the CDR3 is 12 residues. The germline CDR1 and CDR2 sequences are SNHLY and FYNNEI. This CDR3 is CASSAFSYEQYF. Here the CDR3 DNA reads TGTGCCAGCAGTGCGTTCTCCTACGAGCAGTACTTC. The full variable domain, with the rest looked up from reference TRBV2 and TRBJ2-7, is EPEVTQTPSHQVTQMGQEVILRCVPISNHLYFYWYRQILGQKVEFLVSFYNNEISEKSEIFDDQFSVERPDGSNFTLKIRSTKLEDSAMYFCASSAFSYEQYFGPGTRLTVT.

The chain recombines TRBV9 with TRBJ2-2; tentative D call: TRBD1 (6 bases). The V gene's germline CDR1 is SGDLS and CDR2 YYNGEE. The CDR3 covers 13 residues. Trimming removed 3 bases from V and 6 bases from J, with 9 bases in between. CDR3 sequence: CASSGDRPGELFF. CDR3 nucleotides: TGTGCCAGCAGCGGAGACAGGCCCGGGGAGCTGTTTTTT.

The gene calls are TRBV5-1 and TRBJ1-5; 8 bases fit TRBD1. CDR1 is SGHRS, CDR2 YFSETQ, per germline. The CDR3 length is 15 residues. J lost 6 bases, V lost 0 bases, and 5 bases had no gene match. CDR3: CASSLGQGSSQPQHF. CDR3 DNA: TGCGCCAGCAGCTTGGGACAGGGGAGTAGTCAGCCCCAGCATTTT.

V is TRBV7-9 and J is TRBJ2-5; tentative D call: TRBD2 (5 bases). Looked up from germline, CDR1 is SEHNR and CDR2 is FQNEAQ (reference sequence). V lost 8 bases, J lost 1 base, and 14 bases lay in between. The CDR3 sequence is 14 residues long. DNA of the CDR3: TGTGCCAGCTCTTATCGGGGTTTCCAAGAGACCCAGTACTTC. Protein product: CASSYRGFQETQYF.

The chain links TRBV7-9 to TRBJ2-1; 8 bases line up with TRBD2. The CDR3 extends over 15 amino acids. The J segment lost 7 bases and the V segment lost 5 bases, leaving 10 bases of the junction unmatched. The V gene's germline CDR1 is SEHNR and CDR2 FQNEAQ (reference sequence). CDR3 loop: CASSPRVAGQNEQFF. The CDR3 DNA follows: TGTGCCAGCAGCCCGAGAGTAGCGGGGCAAAATGAGCAGTTCTTC. The full variable domain, with the rest looked up from reference TRBV7-9 and TRBJ2-1, is DTGVSQNPRHKITKRGQNVTFRCDPISEHNRLYWYRQTLGQGPEFLTYFQNEAQLEKSRLLSDRFSAERPKGSFSTLEIQRTEQGDSAMYLCASSPRVAGQNEQFFGPGTRLTVL.